This TCR beta chain originates from a study of regulatory T cells in long-lasting Graves disease (dated by TCRdb to the early 2020s). Regarding the complete study: Antithyroid drugs had been taken for less than 3 months by newly diagnosed Graves' disease patients. Peripheral blood TCR sequencing and RNA sequencing compared persistent Graves' disease patients with newly diagnosed Graves' disease patients. A total of 35 or so samples underwent TCR sequencing: about 13 from persistent and roughly 20 from newly diagnosed Graves' disease patients. The study took place in China and was registered as a clinical trial.

Receptor libraries were prepared by multiplex PCR. The sequencing machine was an Illumina HiSeq 4000. iRepertoire HTBI primers and Arm-PCR amplification of CDR3 regions were used to construct TCR beta libraries. Before sequencing, the PCR products went through gel purification. The paper's processing steps were these. Gene usage analysis of CDR3 amino acid clonotypes used the 62 TRBV and approximately 13 TRBJ segments found across samples. COPE and FqMerger were used to merge the filtered high-quality paired reads into contigs. BLAST was used to align contigs to the IMGT TRBV, TRBD and TRBJ reference genes, and CDR3 was defined following IMGT. Any clonotype with a frequency above 0.1% was classified as a highly expanded clone. Shannon entropy served as the measure of repertoire diversity, while the Gini coefficient captured V-J evenness. Public clonotypes were defined as clonotypes shared by more than one individual. The public reads were quality trimmed at Q25 with fastp and then assembled into clones with MiXCR by TCRdb, keeping productive beta chains. Rows matching on CDR3 protein sequence are summarized as one entry with the most common DNA and genes. The V and J calls and clone size are TCRdb's, not the authors'. Counted in this sample were over 350,000 distinct CDR3 sequences; 14% to 15% of them appeared once. The ten biggest clones cover about 8% of the sample.

This clonotype came up many times. No antigen is known for it. No much larger clonotype is one base removed from it; base qualities were not supplied. Reading the label with the study, this specimen's time point is: newly diagnosed GD, antithyroid drugs for less than 3 months. RNA was extracted from PBMCs in TRIzol for both TCR sequencing and RNA sequencing. The diagnosis of Graves' disease was made according to American Thyroid Association guidelines. Patients for the study were recruited at an endocrinology department in Xi'an, China. From each patient, approximately 10 milliliters of peripheral blood was collected into an EDTA anticoagulant tube. Ficoll Paque Plus density gradient separation was used to isolate PBMCs, and no additional T cell sorting was done. An Agilent 2100 Bioanalyzer and agarose gel were used to assess RNA quality, and a NanoDrop 2000 was used to measure RNA concentration. Measured from the cysteine to the phenylalanine, the CDR3 is 15 residues long. Only CDR3 DNA is held: 45 bases, read in frame from base 1. V is cut by 3 bases and J by 6 bases, and the space between the germline ends is 12 bases. Taken from the germline V gene, the CDR1 and CDR2 loops are SGHVS and FQNEAQ.

Findings and caveats that apply to the study as a whole: Because the primary lesion, thyroid tissue, could not be accessed, the study looked at peripheral blood alone. The authors noted that the small sample size was a limitation that may lower accuracy. Only the TCR beta chain was sequenced and analyzed. Patients with persistent disease shared more public clonotypes (roughly 2,900) than newly diagnosed patients did (more than 900). Compared with newly diagnosed patients, persistent Graves' disease patients had lower TCR Shannon entropy and fewer highly expanded clones, which suggests clonal expansion. TRBV28, TRBJ1-2 and TRBJ2-5 were preferentially used in persistent disease, while TRBV20-1 and TRBJ2-1 were favored in newly diagnosed disease.

The same specimen was also included in a second study, on T cells in Graves' hyperthyroidism and ophthalmopathy. Drawing on the second study: Graves' hyperthyroidism was defined as stable when no progression to ophthalmopathy occurred over 18 months of follow-up. The hyperthyroidism patients were between 18 and 65 years old and newly diagnosed, with a disease duration of less than 2 months. The study excluded patients with uncontrolled infections, other autoimmune diseases, pregnancy or lactation. Diagnoses were established on the basis of clinical symptoms, serum thyroxine and TRAb, thyroid ultrasound, and orbital computed tomography. A first-round RT-PCR of the TCR CDR3 used the HTBI primer set with the Qiagen OneStep RT-PCR kit. Most expanded thyroid clonotypes (frequency above 0.001) were also detected in blood, a finding suggesting that blood repertoires may reflect thyroid immune responses. A 13 V-J signature model separated ophthalmopathy from stable hyperthyroidism, with approximately 87% sensitivity and approximately 81% specificity in cross-validation and 80%/75% in testing. In validation, the model predicted progression to ophthalmopathy a median of 6.5 months before onset, with approximately 70% sensitivity and 72.22% specificity. To identify TCR V-J signatures that set the groups apart, the researchers used a discovery cohort of about a hundred patients, made up of roughly 40 with Graves' ophthalmopathy and some 58 with stable Graves' hyperthyroidism. Prospective prediction of ophthalmopathy was tested in an independent validation cohort consisting of fewer than 20 hyperthyroidism patients and approximately 16 patients who later progressed to ophthalmopathy. The 95 to 100 discovery patients were randomly split 7:3 into training and test sets. The study also compared thyroid tissue and blood T-cell repertoires from roughly 6 Graves' hyperthyroidism patients. After blood sampling, hyperthyroidism patients were treated with methimazole at a starting dose of 30 mg daily, and ophthalmopathy patients were treated with high-dose intravenous methylprednisolone. A second multiplex PCR round built the libraries, followed by size selection and purification. The libraries were sequenced on an Illumina HiSeq2000 using paired-end 100 bp reads. SOAPnuke was used to process the raw data, removing reads that contained adapters or uncalled bases, had a mean Phred below 15, or lacked an exact match to the constant primer or identifier. High-quality paired reads were merged with COPE v1.2.5, and unique nucleotide sequences were defined as clonotypes. MiTCR v1.1 was used to align the clonotypes against IMGT TRBV, TRBD and TRBJ reference segments. The analysis was restricted to V-J combinations with a frequency above 0.0001, which together covered 99% to 99.2% of the repertoires. A TCS score was defined as the ratio of F50 (clonal expansion) to E x V (chaos), with BLOSUM62-based TCRdist applied between CDR3 peptides within each V-J. Welch's t-statistics and random forest reduced several hundred V-J features to 13, which were used in a naive Bayes classifier (R e1071). Sample size was not statistically predetermined, and blinding of investigators to group allocation was not performed. According to the paper, TCR Vbeta CDR3 sequencing was carried out on about 140 peripheral blood samples, which came from some 41 ophthalmopathy, approximately 78 hyperthyroidism and roughly 17 progressor patients.

The rearranged segments are TRBV7-8 and TRBJ1-6; the D region possibly corresponds to TRBD1 (6 bases align). This clonotype was sampled from a woman in her thirties or forties with Graves disease. Donor details come from another sample of the same person, matched by shared clones. The source material was peripheral blood mononuclear cells (PBMCs), sampled at new diagnosis, from a patient treated with antithyroid drugs. The DNA reads TGTGCCAGCAGCTTTGCACAGGGCCGTAATTCACCCCTCCACTTT. Translated, it reads CASSFAQGRNSPLHF.